This T cell receptor (beta chain) is drawn from a study of PD-1 blockade in classical Hodgkin lymphoma. Broader study findings: TCR diversity at baseline was reported to be reduced in newly diagnosed patients relative to healthy donors. Diversity in CD4+ TCRs, unlike that measured in CD8+ TCRs, had risen significantly by C4D1.

The repertoire was sequenced with immunoSEQ multiplex PCR; TCRdb's copy has only in-frame clones and lacks some. The sample consists of 30,000 to 40,000 clones, 90% of them appearing once. As for this clone: The antigen is undetermined.

Relapses following autologous stem cell transplantation were seen in all patients, with brentuximab vedotin exposure varying. Negative selection with magnetic separation was used to purify CD4+ T cells from thawed PBMCs. Sequencing was performed on CD4+ T cells from blood, taken at baseline. This TCR was sampled from a human donor with classical Hodgkin lymphoma.

The DNA for the CDR3 is TGTGCCAGCAGCCAAGGGCTGGCTAGCGGGGGCAATGAGCAGTTCTTC. Encoded protein: CASSQGLASGGNEQFF. The rearrangement links TRBV14 to TRBJ2-1, with TRBD2 matching 10 bases. CDR1 and CDR2 from the germline V gene are SGHDN and FVKESK. The CDR3 is made up of 16 amino acids. The V and J ends lost 1 base and 6 bases, in that order; junction bases with no gene match: 6.